This TCR beta chain was profiled in a study of shared T cell receptors in the human thymus. Losses at the gene ends were 4 bases for V and 5 bases for J; bases not matched to a gene: 6. The CDR3 runs 13 residues. Germline V gene lookup returns CDR1 SQVTM and CDR2 ANQGSEA. Assay used: immunoSEQ multiplex PCR; TCRdb lists only in-frame clones, some missing. In the table there are 630,000 or so clones, around 87% of which are singletons. These same data were also listed under a study on human thymus T cells. As that report states: It was from resections taken during corrective heart surgery that the thymus tissue came.

This clonotype was obtained from a boy under three years old with a congenital heart defect. The source material was thymocytes. The chain combines TRBV29-1 with TRBJ1-1; 8 positions match TRBD1. The CDR3 sequence is CSVAPRGRTEAFF. The CDR3 bases are TGCAGCGTTGCCCCCAGGGGGCGAACTGAAGCTTTCTTT.